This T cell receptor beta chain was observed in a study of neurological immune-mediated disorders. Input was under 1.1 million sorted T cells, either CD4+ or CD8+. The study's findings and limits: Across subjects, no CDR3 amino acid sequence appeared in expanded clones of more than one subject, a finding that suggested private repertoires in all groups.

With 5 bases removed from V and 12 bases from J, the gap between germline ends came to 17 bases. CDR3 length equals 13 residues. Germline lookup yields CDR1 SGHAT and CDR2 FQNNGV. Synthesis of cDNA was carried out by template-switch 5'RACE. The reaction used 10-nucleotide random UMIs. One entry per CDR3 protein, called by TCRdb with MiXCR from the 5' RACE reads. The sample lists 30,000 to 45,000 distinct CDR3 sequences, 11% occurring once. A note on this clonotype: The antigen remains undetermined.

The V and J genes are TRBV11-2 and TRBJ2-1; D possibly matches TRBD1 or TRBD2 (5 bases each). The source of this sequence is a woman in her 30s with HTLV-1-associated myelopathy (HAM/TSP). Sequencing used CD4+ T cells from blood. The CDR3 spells CASSNMGVVGQFF. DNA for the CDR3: TGTGCCAGCAGCAATATGGGGGTTGTCGGGCAGTTCTTC.